Each of the 19 T cell receptor beta chains below was sequenced from the same sample in a study of CD8 T cells in Susac syndrome. RNA was extracted with the RNeasy kit, and a quantity of about 0.45 to 1 ug was reverse transcribed using random hexamers. TCRdb reprocessed the immunoSEQ multiplex PCR reads via MiXCR and lists one record per CDR3 protein. This table holds around 300,000 distinct CDR3 sequences, about 88% found once. Sequenced: CD8+ T cells from PBMCs. These receptors came from a human donor with multiple sclerosis.

The V and J genes are TRBV27 and TRBJ2-1; TRBD2 aligns across 9 bases. CDR1 and CDR2 from the germline V gene are MNHEY and SMNVEV (reference sequence). Trimming at V came to 8 bases and at J to 2 bases, leaving 13 bases not matched to a gene. This CDR3 has 17 amino acids. This CDR3 reads CASGFLLAGAAYNEQFF. CDR3 coding DNA: TGTGCCAGCGGATTCTTACTAGCGGGCGCTGCCTACAATGAGCAGTTCTTC.

This clonotype appeared once. This chain uses TRBV7-8 with TRBJ2-2; 10 bases match TRBD2. Trimming cost V 6 bases and J 5 bases; bases outside gene matches: 9. Germline CDR1 and CDR2: SGHVS and FQNEAQ. The CDR3 sequence is 16 residues long. The CDR3 loop is CASRSPSGSRTGELFF. The CDR3 DNA reads TGTGCCAGCAGGTCCCCTAGCGGGAGTCGAACCGGGGAGCTGTTTTTT.

The chain is built from TRBV5-6 and TRBJ2-1; no clear D. CDR1 and CDR2 (germline): SGHDT, YYEEEE. This CDR3 has 12 residues. V lost 0 bases to trimming and J lost 15 bases, with 13 bases between them. CDR3 sequence: CASSLGSFGRFF. DNA for the CDR3: TGTGCCAGCAGCTTGGGGAGCTTCGGCAGGTTCTTC.

This clonotype came up once. CDR3 nucleotide sequence: TGTGCCAGCAGTTACCGGAGGGGCTTCGACACCCACACAGATACGCAGTATTTT. It yields the protein CASSYRRGFDTHTDTQYF. The V gene is TRBV28, the J gene TRBJ2-3; a weak D match, TRBD2 (6 bases). This CDR3 comprises 18 residues. Germline V lookup: CDR1 MDHEN, CDR2 SYDVKM. The V end lost 4 bases, the J end lost 2 bases, and 22 bases lay between the germline ends.

CDR3 amino acids: CASSLPQVRDTQYF. In DNA form, the CDR3 reads TGTGCCAGCAGCTTACCTCAGGTCCGAGATACGCAGTATTTT. The chain employs TRBV13 and TRBJ2-3; the D is unclear. Germline-derived CDR1 and CDR2 are PRHDT and FYEKMQ (reference sequence). V lost 2 bases and J lost 5, with 11 bases in between. There are 14 residues in the CDR3.

The gene calls are TRBV6-2 or TRBV6-3 and TRBJ1-1; a weak D match, TRBD1 (5 bases). This CDR3 has 15 amino acids. The germline gives CDR1 MNHEY, CDR2 SVGEGT. The V end lost 2 bases, the J end lost 6 bases, and 16 bases lay between the germline ends. CDR3 sequence (DNA): TGTGCCAGCAGTTACGATTCCAGGGTAGTTGCTGAAGCTTTCTTT. Translated: CASSYDSRVVAEAFF.

The chain links TRBV11-2 to TRBJ1-5; D unclear. This CDR3 has 15 amino acids. Trimming took 1 base from V and 0 from J, leaving 7 bases between them. Germline CDR1 and CDR2: SGHAT and FQNNGV. DNA of the CDR3: TGTGCCAGCAGCTTAGGGGTTTATAGCAATCAGCCCCAGCATTTT. It yields the protein CASSLGVYSNQPQHF.

V gene TRBV30 combines with J gene TRBJ2-3, with 12 positions matching TRBD2. The ends lost 5 bases at V and 1 base at J; junction bases unmatched: 1. From germline, CDR1 is GTSNPN and CDR2 SVGIG (reference sequence). The CDR3 sequence is 14 residues long. The CDR3 sequence is CAWRLAGGTDTQYF. The DNA for the CDR3 is TGTGCCTGGCGACTAGCGGGAGGCACAGATACGCAGTATTTT.

V usage is TRBV28 and J usage is TRBJ2-5; possibly TRBD2 for D (6 bases). This CDR3 comprises 17 residues. CDR1 is MDHEN and CDR2 is SYDVKM in the germline V gene. V gave up 3 bases and J gave up 1 base, with 18 bases separating them. The CDR3 protein is CASSLLHPAGIQETQYF. DNA for the CDR3: TGTGCCAGCAGTTTGCTGCACCCCGCGGGGATCCAAGAGACCCAGTACTTC.

The CDR3 protein is CASTTGLAGGEDTQYF. CDR3 coding DNA: TGTGCCAGCACAACTGGGCTAGCGGGGGGAGAGGATACGCAGTATTTT. The chain links TRBV6-1 to TRBJ2-3; 11 nucleotides agree with TRBD2. Germline CDR1 reads MNHNS; CDR2 reads SASEGT. This CDR3 comprises 16 residues. V gave up 7 bases and J gave up 6 bases; unmatched junction bases: 12.

The V gene is TRBV6-5, the J gene TRBJ1-2, with D hard to call. The CDR3 sequence is 12 residues long. The germline CDR1 and CDR2 sequences are MNHEY and SVGAGI. V shed 8 bases and J shed 7 bases, with 14 bases lying between them. CDR3 DNA: TGTGCCAGCGCGGGTGAAGTAGGTGGCTACACCTTC. Translating gives CASAGEVGGYTF.

The rearrangement uses TRBV5-6 and TRBJ1-6; the D is unclear. Germline CDR1 reads SGHDT; CDR2 reads YYEEEE. The CDR3 consists of 19 residues. Trimming shortened V by 0 bases and J by 9 bases, and 25 bases separated the two germline ends. Written as DNA, the CDR3 is TGTGCCAGCAGCTTGGCCCTAAGTCTGGAAGACCTCTGGGGTTCACCCCTCCACTTT. It specifies CASSLALSLEDLWGSPLHF.

The CDR3 spells CASRSPPGENQPQHF. The CDR3 DNA reads as TGTGCCAGCAGATCCCCTCCGGGGGAGAATCAGCCCCAGCATTTT. The chain is built from TRBV28 and TRBJ1-5; D possibly corresponds to TRBD1 (5 bases). Germline V CDR1 and CDR2: MDHEN, SYDVKM. The V and J ends lost 6 bases and 4 bases respectively, with 16 bases between them. The CDR3 runs to 15 residues.

The chain links TRBV4-3 to TRBJ1-2; D is uncertain. Per the germline V gene, CDR1 is LGHNA and CDR2 is YSLEER. The CDR3 has 15 amino acids. V was clipped by 0 bases and J by 5 bases, with 13 bases between them. The CDR3 sequence: CASSQETGGIYGYTF. CDR3 bases: TGCGCCAGCAGCCAAGAGACGGGAGGAATATATGGCTACACCTTC.

The gene calls are TRBV7-8 and TRBJ2-5; no reliable D call. The CDR3 is 12 amino acids. The germline V gene has CDR1 SGHVS and CDR2 FQNEAQ. The ends were cut back, 6 bases at V and 0 bases at J, with 5 bases in the middle. The CDR3 loop is CASSPYQETQYF. The DNA for the CDR3 is TGTGCCAGCAGTCCGTACCAAGAGACCCAGTACTTC.

The rearrangement uses TRBV28 and TRBJ2-5; TRBD2 agrees at 7 bases. CDR1 is MDHEN and CDR2 is SYDVKM in the germline V gene. After removal of 6 bases from V and 4 bases from J, the junction contained 11 bases not matched to a gene. CDR3 length: 15 residues. CDR3 amino acids: CASSPLAGGSETQYF. CDR3 DNA sequence: TGTGCCAGCAGCCCCTTAGCGGGCGGCTCAGAGACCCAGTACTTC.

The rearrangement uses TRBV7-2 and TRBJ2-1; TRBD2 matches 9 bases. This CDR3 is built from 18 residues. Germline V gene sequence: CDR1 SGHTA, CDR2 FQGNSA. V shed 3 bases and J 7 bases; nucleotides not matched to a gene: 16. Here the CDR3 DNA reads TGTGCCAGCAGCTTCCCGGGTCCGGGCGGGGGGGCTAGGAATGAGCAGTTCTTC. It codes for CASSFPGPGGGARNEQFF.

The chain is built from TRBV6-4 and TRBJ1-5; maybe TRBD1 (5 bases). Trimming stripped 7 bases from V and 6 bases from J, with 13 bases between. The germline V gene has CDR1 MRHNA and CDR2 SNTAGT. The CDR3 length is 13 residues. For the CDR3, the DNA is TGTGCCAGCACCCACCCGGGGGGTCAGCCCCAGCATTTT. Translating gives CASTHPGGQPQHF.

CDR3 sequence reads: CSVVGSSTDTQYF. The CDR3 DNA sequence: TGCAGCGTTGTGGGTTCTAGCACAGATACGCAGTATTTT. This chain connects TRBV29-1 to TRBJ2-3; D gene uncertain. Germline loops: CDR1 SQVTM, CDR2 ANQGSEA. V lost 4 bases, J lost 0 bases, and 8 bases lay in between. This CDR3 is built from 13 residues.